The text below deals with one T cell receptor beta chain. This entry comes from a study of response to subunit inactivated influenza vaccine. TCRdb re-derived calls from the RT-PCR reads in MiXCR, one entry per CDR3 protein. The data hold about 800,000 distinct CDR3 sequences, with over 20% observed a single time. This receptor was identified in a man over 45 who received an inactivated influenza vaccine. Specimen: PBMCs from blood, collected approximately 5 days after vaccination.

This CDR3 reads CASSARSPGVGSPLHF. As DNA, the CDR3 is TGTGCCAGCAGTGCGCGGAGTCCAGGGGTTGGCTCACCCCTCCACTTT. The chain carries TRBV12-3 or TRBV12-4 and TRBJ1-6, with D perhaps matching TRBD1 (6 bases). Trimming left V 5 bases short and J 10 bases short, with 21 bases between. The CDR3 is 16 amino acids.